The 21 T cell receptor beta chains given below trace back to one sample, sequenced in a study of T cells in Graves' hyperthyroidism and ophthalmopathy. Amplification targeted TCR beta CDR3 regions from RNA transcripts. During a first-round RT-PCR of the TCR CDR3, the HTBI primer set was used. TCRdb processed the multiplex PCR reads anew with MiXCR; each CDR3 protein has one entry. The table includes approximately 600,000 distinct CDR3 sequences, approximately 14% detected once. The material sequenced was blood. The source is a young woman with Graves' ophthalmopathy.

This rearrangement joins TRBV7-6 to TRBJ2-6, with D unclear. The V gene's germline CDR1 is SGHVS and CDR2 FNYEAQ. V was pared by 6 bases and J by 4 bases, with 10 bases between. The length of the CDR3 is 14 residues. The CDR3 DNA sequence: TGTGCCAGCAGTTTCACACAGGGGGCCAACGTCCTGACTTTC. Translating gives CASSFTQGANVLTF.

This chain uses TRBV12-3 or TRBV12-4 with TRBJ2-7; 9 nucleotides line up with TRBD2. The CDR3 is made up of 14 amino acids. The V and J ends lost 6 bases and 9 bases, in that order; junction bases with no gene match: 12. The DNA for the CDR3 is TGTGCCAGCAGCTCTGTAGCGGGAGTACGCGTGCAGTACTTC. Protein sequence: CASSSVAGVRVQYF.

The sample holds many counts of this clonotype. The CDR3 coding sequence is TGTGCCAGCAGTTCGACAGGGAGGAACGAGCAGTACTTC. It yields the protein CASSSTGRNEQYF. The chain joins TRBV3-1 to TRBJ2-7; a weak D match, TRBD1 (7 bases). CDR1 and CDR2 (germline): LGHDT, YNNKEL (reference sequence). The CDR3 runs 13 residues. The V and J ends lost 6 bases and 5 bases respectively, with 14 bases between them.

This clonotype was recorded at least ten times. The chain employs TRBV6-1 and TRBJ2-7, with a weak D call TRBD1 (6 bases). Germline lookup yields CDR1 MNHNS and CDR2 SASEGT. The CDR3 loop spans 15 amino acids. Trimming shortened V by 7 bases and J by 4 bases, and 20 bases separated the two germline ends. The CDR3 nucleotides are TGTGCCAGCACCCCACAGTGGGGGCTTGGGTACGAGCAGTACTTC. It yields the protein CASTPQWGLGYEQYF.

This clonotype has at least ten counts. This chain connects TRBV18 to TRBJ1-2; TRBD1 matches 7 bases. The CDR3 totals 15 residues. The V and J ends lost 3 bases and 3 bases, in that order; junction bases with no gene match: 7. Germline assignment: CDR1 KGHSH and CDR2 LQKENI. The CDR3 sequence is CASSPRQGEHYGYTF. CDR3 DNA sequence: TGTGCCAGCTCACCCCGACAGGGAGAACACTATGGCTACACCTTC.

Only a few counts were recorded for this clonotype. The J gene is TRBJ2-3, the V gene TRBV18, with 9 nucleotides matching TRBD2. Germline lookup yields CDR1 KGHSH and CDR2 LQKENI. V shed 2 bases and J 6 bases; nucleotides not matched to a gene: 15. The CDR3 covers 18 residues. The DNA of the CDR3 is TGTGCCAGCTCACCAGCCCTATTAGCGGGAGCCACCAGGGATACGCAGTATTTT. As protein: CASSPALLAGATRDTQYF.

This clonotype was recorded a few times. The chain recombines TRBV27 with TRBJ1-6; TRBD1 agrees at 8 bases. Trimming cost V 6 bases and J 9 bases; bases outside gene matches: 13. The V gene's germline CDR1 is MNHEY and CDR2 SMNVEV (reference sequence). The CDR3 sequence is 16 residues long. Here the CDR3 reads CASRTYRGAPGSPLHF. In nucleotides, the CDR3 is TGTGCCAGCAGGACCTACAGGGGGGCACCGGGTTCACCCCTCCACTTT.

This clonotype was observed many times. The CDR3 protein is CASSQNPGSSYNEQFF. The CDR3 nucleotides read TGTGCCAGCAGCCAGAACCCAGGTAGCTCCTACAATGAGCAGTTCTTC. This sequence joins TRBV28 and TRBJ2-1; D unresolved. The CDR3 extends over 16 amino acids. Trimming stripped 6 bases from V and 0 bases from J, with 15 bases between. The germline CDR1 and CDR2 sequences are MDHEN and SYDVKM. The whole variable domain, filled in from reference TRBV28 and TRBJ2-1, reads DVKVTQSSRYLVKRTGEKVFLECVQDMDHENMFWYRQDPGLGLRLIYFSYDVKMKEKGDIPEGYSVSREKKERFSLILESASTNQTSMYLCASSQNPGSSYNEQFFGPGTRLTVL.

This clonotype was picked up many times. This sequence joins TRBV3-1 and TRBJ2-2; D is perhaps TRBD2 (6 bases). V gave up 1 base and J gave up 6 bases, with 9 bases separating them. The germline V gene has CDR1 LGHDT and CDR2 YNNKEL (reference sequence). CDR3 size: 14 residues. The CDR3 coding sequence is TGTGCCAGCAGCCAAGGCGGGACGGCCGGGGAGCTGTTTTTT. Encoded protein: CASSQGGTAGELFF.

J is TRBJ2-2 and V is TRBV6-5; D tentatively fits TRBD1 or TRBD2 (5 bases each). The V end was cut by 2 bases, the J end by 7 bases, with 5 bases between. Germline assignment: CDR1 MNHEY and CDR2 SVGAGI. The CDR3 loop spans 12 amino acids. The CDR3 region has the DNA TGTGCCAGCAGTTACGGGGGCGGGGAGCTGTTTTTT. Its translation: CASSYGGGELFF.

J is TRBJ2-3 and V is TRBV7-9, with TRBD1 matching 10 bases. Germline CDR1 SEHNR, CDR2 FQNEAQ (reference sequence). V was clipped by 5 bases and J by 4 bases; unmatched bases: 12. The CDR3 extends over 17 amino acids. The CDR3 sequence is CASSPQTGGFNSDTQYF. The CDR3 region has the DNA TGTGCCAGCAGCCCACAGACAGGGGGCTTTAATTCAGATACGCAGTATTTT.

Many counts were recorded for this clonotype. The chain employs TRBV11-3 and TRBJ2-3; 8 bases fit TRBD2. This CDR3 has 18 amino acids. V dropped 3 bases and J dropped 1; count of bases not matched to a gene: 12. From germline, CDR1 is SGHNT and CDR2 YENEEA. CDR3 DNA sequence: TGTGCCAGCAGCTTCCCGTACCCCGGGACTAGGGGCACAGATACGCAGTATTTT. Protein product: CASSFPYPGTRGTDTQYF.

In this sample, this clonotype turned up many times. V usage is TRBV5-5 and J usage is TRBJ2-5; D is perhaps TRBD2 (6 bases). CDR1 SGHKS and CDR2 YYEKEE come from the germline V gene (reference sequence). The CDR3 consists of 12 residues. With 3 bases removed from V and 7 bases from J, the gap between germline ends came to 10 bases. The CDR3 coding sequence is TGTGCCAGCAGCTCCCCGGAGGGGACCCAGTACTTC. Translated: CASSSPEGTQYF.

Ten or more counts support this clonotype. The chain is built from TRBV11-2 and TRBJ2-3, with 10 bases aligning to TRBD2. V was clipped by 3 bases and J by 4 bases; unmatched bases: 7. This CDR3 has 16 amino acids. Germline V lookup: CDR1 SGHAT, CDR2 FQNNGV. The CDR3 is CASSFLAGDVADTQYF. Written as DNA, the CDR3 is TGTGCCAGCAGCTTCCTAGCGGGAGATGTGGCAGATACGCAGTATTTT. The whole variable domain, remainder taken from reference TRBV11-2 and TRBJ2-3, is EAGVAQSPRYKIIEKRQSVAFWCNPISGHATLYWYQQILGQGPKLLIQFQNNGVVDDSQLPKDRFSAERLKGVDSTLKIQPAKLEDSAVYLCASSFLAGDVADTQYFGPGTRLTVL.

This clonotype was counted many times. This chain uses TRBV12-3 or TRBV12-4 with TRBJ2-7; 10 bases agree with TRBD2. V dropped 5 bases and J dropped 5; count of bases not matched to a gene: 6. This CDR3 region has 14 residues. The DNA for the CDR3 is TGTGCCAGCAGTCAGAGCGGGAGGGCGAACGAGCAGTACTTC. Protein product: CASSQSGRANEQYF.

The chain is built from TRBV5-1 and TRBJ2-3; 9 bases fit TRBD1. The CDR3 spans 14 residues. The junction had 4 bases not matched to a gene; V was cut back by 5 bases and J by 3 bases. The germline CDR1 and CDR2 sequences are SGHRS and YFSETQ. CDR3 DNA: TGCGCCAGCAGACAGGGGGCGTTAACAGATACGCAGTATTTT. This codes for CASRQGALTDTQYF. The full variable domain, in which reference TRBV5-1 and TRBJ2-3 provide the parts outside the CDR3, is KAGVTQTPRYLIKTRGQQVTLSCSPISGHRSVSWYQQTPGQGLQFLFEYFSETQRNKGNFPGRFSGRQFSNSRSEMNVSTLELGDSALYLCASRQGALTDTQYFGPGTRLTVL.

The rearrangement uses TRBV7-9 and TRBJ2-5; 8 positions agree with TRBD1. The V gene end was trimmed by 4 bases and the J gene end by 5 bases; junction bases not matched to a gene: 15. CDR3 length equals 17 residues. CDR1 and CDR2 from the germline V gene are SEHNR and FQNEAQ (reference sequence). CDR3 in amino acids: CASSSISLPGGEETQYF. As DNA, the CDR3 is TGTGCCAGCAGCTCCATATCACTACCAGGGGGCGAGGAGACCCAGTACTTC.

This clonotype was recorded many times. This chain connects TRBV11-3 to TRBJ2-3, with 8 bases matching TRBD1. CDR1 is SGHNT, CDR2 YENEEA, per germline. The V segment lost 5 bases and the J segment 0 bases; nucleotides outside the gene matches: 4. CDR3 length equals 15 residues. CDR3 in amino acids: CASSDRDRSTDTQYF. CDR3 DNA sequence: TGTGCCAGCAGCGACCGGGACAGGAGCACAGATACGCAGTATTTT.

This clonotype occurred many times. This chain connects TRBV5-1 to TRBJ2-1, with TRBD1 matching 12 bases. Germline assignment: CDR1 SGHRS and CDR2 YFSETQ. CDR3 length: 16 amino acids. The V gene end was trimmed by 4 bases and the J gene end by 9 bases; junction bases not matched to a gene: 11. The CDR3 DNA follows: TGCGCCAGCAGCCCACCCGGGACAGGGGGCGGGGGTGAGCAGTTCTTC. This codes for CASSPPGTGGGGEQFF.

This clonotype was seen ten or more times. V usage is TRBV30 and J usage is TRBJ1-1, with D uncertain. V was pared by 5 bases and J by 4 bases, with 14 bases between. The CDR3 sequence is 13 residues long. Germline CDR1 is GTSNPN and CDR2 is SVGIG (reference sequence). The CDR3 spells CAWEPHAGTEAFF. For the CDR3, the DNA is TGTGCCTGGGAGCCTCATGCTGGCACTGAAGCTTTCTTT. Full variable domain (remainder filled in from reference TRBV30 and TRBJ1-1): SQTIHQWPATLVQPVGSPLSLECTVEGTSNPNLYWYRQAAGRGLQLLFYSVGIGQISSEVPQNLSASRPQDRQFILSSKKLLLSDSGFYLCAWEPHAGTEAFFGQGTRLTVV.

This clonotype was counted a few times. In DNA form, the CDR3 reads TGTGCCAGCAGTTACACAAAACTCCGCCGACAGTACTTC. It encodes CASSYTKLRRQYF. The V gene is TRBV6-7, the J gene TRBJ2-7; D unresolved. TRBV6-7 is reported as an ORF; its role is uncertain. V shed 2 bases and J shed 10 bases, with 15 bases lying between them. This CDR3 is built from 13 residues.